The 3 T cell receptor beta chains below all came from one sample that was sequenced in a study of STAT5B mutations in CD4+ large granular lymphocyte leukemia. This table comes from immunoSEQ multiplex PCR, and its TCRdb copy is limited to in-frame clones, with some not included. The sample carries 30,000 to 40,000 clones, about nine tenths recorded once. The sample taken for sequencing was CD4+ T cells from blood buffy coats. These receptors were obtained from a human donor in good health.

The chain couples TRBV7-2 to TRBJ1-5; no reliable D call. Per germline, CDR1 SGHTA and CDR2 FQGNSA. Trimming cost V 1 base and J 7 bases, with 8 bases left between them. CDR3 length: 13 residues. The CDR3 DNA follows: TGTGCCAGCAGCTTAGGCCCTGACCAGCCCCAGCATTTT. Encoded protein: CASSLGPDQPQHF.

Turning to this clone: The junction does not match germline at one end; this may be a read error. The chain is built from TRBV7-7 and TRBJ1-1; 9 nucleotides match TRBD1. CDR1 and CDR2 from the germline V gene are SSHAT and FNYEAQ (reference sequence). The CDR3 extends over 13 amino acids. The chain's CDR3 is CASSALDRGEAFF. The CDR3 bases are TGTGCTAGCAGCGCCCTGGACAGGGGTGAAGCTTTCTTT.

This chain connects TRBV7-9 to TRBJ2-3; 9 bases agree with TRBD2. Germline lookup yields CDR1 SEHNR and CDR2 FQNEAQ (reference sequence). V trimming: 2 bases; J trimming: 7 bases; junction bases outside the gene matches: 10. This CDR3 is 16 amino acids long. The CDR3 loop reads CASSLRGQRGENTQYF. The CDR3 DNA reads as TGTGCCAGCAGCTTAAGGGGCCAGCGGGGGGAAAATACGCAGTATTTT.